The rows below give T cell receptor beta chains drawn from one sample of a study of blood T cells in healthy people across ages. TCRdb reprocessed the 5' RACE reads via MiXCR and lists one record per CDR3 protein. The repertoire holds fewer than 800,000 distinct CDR3 sequences, with about 30% as singletons. The sequencing input was blood. Receptors originate from a woman of 80 years or more in good health. Both conserved end residues are part of each CDR3. The D gene is left open where the match is weak.

J gene,D gene,V gene,CDR3 protein
TRBJ2-1,TRBD1,TRBV20-1,CSAPDRGSYNEQFF
TRBJ2-2,NA,TRBV6-2/TRBV6-3,CASSYSSRSGGRDAGELFF
NA,NA,TRBV5-1,CASSLRLGKGEQYF
TRBJ1-1,NA,TRBV6-2/TRBV6-3,CASSYTTGAGGMNTEAFF
TRBJ2-1,TRBD2,TRBV7-3,CASSREGTSGAYNEQFF
TRBJ1-2,NA,TRBV20-1,CSAGSVGTERDYGYTF
TRBJ2-5,NA,TRBV3-1,CASSQDSDPGRETQYF
TRBJ2-2,TRBD1,TRBV5-1,CASSATGTAKNKLFF
NA,NA,TRBV5-1,CASSLGEATPNIQYF
TRBJ2-5,NA,TRBV6-2/TRBV6-3,CASSRLETSGTQYF
TRBJ2-5,TRBD2,TRBV20-1,CSASPPGAGEIQETQYF
TRBJ2-2,TRBD2,TRBV7-2,CASSLGGGGTGELFF
TRBJ2-6,NA,TRBV6-2/TRBV6-3,CASSTEGQPSGANVLTF
TRBJ1-1,TRBD1,TRBV5-1,CASSYGTGMNTEACF
TRBJ2-5,NA,TRBV7-9,CVSSFRGTETQYF
TRBJ2-7,NA,TRBV7-2,CASSSNQGEQYF
TRBJ2-6,TRBD1,TRBV29-1,CSAKPGTGDSGANVLTF
TRBJ2-3,TRBD2,TRBV20-1,CSARKQGLFSGGHTDTQYF
TRBJ2-5,TRBD1,TRBV20-1,CSAPDDRGRLHRTQYF
TRBJ1-5,NA,TRBV12-3/TRBV12-4,CASSLGDLAQAQHF
TRBJ2-2,TRBD2,TRBV7-3,CASSLMISGGNTGELFF
TRBJ1-1,TRBD1,TRBV7-3,CASSPSGQEAFF
TRBJ2-7,NA,TRBV15,CATSREYDRSSYEQYF